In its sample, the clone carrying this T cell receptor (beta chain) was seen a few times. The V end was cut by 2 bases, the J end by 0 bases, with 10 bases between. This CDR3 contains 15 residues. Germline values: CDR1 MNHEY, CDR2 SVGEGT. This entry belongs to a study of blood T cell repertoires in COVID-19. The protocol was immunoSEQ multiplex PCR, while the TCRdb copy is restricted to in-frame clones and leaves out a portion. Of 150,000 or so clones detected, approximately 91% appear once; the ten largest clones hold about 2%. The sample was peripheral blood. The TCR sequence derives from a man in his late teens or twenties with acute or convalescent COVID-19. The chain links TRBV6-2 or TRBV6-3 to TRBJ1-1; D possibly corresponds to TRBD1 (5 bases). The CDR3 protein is CASSYGDRMNTEAFF. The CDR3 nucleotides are TGTGCCAGCAGTTACGGCGACAGAATGAACACTGAAGCTTTCTTT.